The clone carrying this T cell receptor beta chain is termed medium-sized. This entry is derived from a study of patients and donors after allogeneic stem cell transplantation. TCRdb used MiXCR to reprocess the RT-PCR reads, holding one entry per CDR3 protein. Of some 10,000 distinct CDR3 sequences in the sample, about 20% were seen once. V shed 6 bases and J 5 bases; nucleotides not matched to a gene: 5. There are 13 residues in the CDR3. Germline V gene sequence: CDR1 DFQATT, CDR2 SNEGSKA (reference sequence). The rearrangement joins TRBV20-1 to TRBJ2-7, with 12 bases aligning to TRBD1. Sequenced: blood, either unsorted or a sorted T cell fraction (not recorded which). The origin of this receptor is a human donor who was either an allogeneic HSCT recipient or a stem cell or donor lymphocyte infusion donor (not recorded which). It is not recorded whose cells these are; they may come from a transplant donor. The CDR3, as DNA: TGCAGTGCCGGGACAGGGGGCTACAACGAGCAGTACTTC. Translation gives CSAGTGGYNEQYF.